The clone carrying this T cell receptor (beta chain) has only a few counts. Its antigen is unidentified. The data derive from a study of post-analysis software for immune sequencing data. Overall study findings and caveats: When the samples were clustered directly with F measure, those that had been prepared in the same batch showed strong co-clustering. Relative to controls, patients had five TRBV segments at higher frequency, with TRBV5-6, TRBV5-1 and TRBV20-1 among these.

Carried by the TCR beta cDNA libraries were unique molecular identifiers. T cells numbering roughly 0.9 to 10 million yielded cDNA molecules that totaled roughly 500,000. MiXCR, applied by TCRdb to the PCR reads, yields one record per CDR3 protein. The sample includes fewer than 900,000 distinct CDR3 sequences, more than 45% of them seen just once. Germline trimming cut 6 bases from V and 2 bases from J; bases unmatched to any gene: 6. CDR3 length equals 15 residues. Germline V CDR1 and CDR2: MDHEN, SYDVKM. The chain combines TRBV28 with TRBJ1-2, with 10 bases matching TRBD1. This receptor was identified in a girl between 5 and 17 years old with multiple sclerosis. The sequencing input was blood. CDR3 residues: CASSVPGQGNYGYTF. The CDR3 coding sequence is TGTGCCAGCAGCGTACCGGGACAGGGGAACTATGGCTACACCTTC.